A single sample is the source of the 5 T cell receptor beta chains below, sequenced in a study of T cell repertoires in ileal Crohn's disease. Here immunoSEQ multiplex PCR was the method, and the copy in TCRdb shows in-frame clones only, minus some. The sample contains approximately 8,800 clones, 90% to 97% of which appear only once. Sequencing was done on a sample of ileal tissue. All receptors derive from an adult with Crohn's disease.

The rearrangement uses TRBV5-1 and TRBJ2-3, with TRBD2 as a possible D gene (6 bases). Trimming took 0 bases from V and 5 from J, leaving 10 bases between them. Germline V gene lookup returns CDR1 SGHRS and CDR2 YFSETQ. CDR3 size: 14 residues. The CDR3 spells CASSLELARDTQYF. CDR3 DNA: TGCGCCAGCAGCTTGGAGCTAGCGCGAGATACGCAGTATTTT.

The V gene is TRBV6-6, the J gene TRBJ1-2; no clear D. In germline, CDR1 is MNHNY, CDR2 SVGAGI (reference sequence). Trimming pared 7 bases from V and 4 bases from J, leaving 19 bases between. The CDR3 has 15 amino acids. The CDR3 DNA follows: TGTGCCAGCAACGACGCCGGAACAGCCACCTATGGCTACACCTTC. Translation: CASNDAGTATYGYTF.

This clone appeared a few times. The chain combines TRBV7-2 with TRBJ1-6, with TRBD1 identical over 8 bases. V lost 0 bases to trimming and J lost 10 bases; unmatched junction nucleotides: 14. Germline CDR1 SGHTA, CDR2 FQGNSA. The CDR3 is 18 amino acids. CDR3 nucleotide sequence: TGTGCCAGCAGCTTAGCGATCACGCACGGACAGGGAGGCTCACCCCTCCACTTT. It encodes CASSLAITHGQGGSPLHF. The variable domain in full, completed from reference TRBV7-2 and TRBJ1-6, reads GAGVSQSPSNKVTEKGKDVELRCDPISGHTALYWYRQSLGQGLEFLIYFQGNSAPDKSGLPSDRFSAERTGGSVSTLTIQRTQQEDSAVYLCASSLAITHGQGGSPLHFGNGTRLTVT.

The rearrangement links TRBV6-1 to TRBJ1-5; TRBD1 might be the D (6 bases). Germline V CDR1 and CDR2: MNHNS, SASEGT. The length of the CDR3 is 14 residues. V lost 4 bases, J lost 4 bases, and 11 bases lay in between. CDR3 DNA: TGTGCCAGCAGTGGCCGACAGGTGAATCAGCCCCAGCATTTT. This translates into CASSGRQVNQPQHF.

This clone was seen just once. The chain couples TRBV18 to TRBJ2-5, with D possibly matching TRBD1 (5 bases). Germline values: CDR1 KGHSH, CDR2 LQKENI. Trimming cost V 1 base and J 2 bases, with 8 bases left between them. This CDR3 spans 14 amino acids. CDR3 amino acids: CASSPRTGQETQYF. The CDR3 bases are TGTGCCAGCTCACCACGAACAGGTCAAGAGACCCAGTACTTC.